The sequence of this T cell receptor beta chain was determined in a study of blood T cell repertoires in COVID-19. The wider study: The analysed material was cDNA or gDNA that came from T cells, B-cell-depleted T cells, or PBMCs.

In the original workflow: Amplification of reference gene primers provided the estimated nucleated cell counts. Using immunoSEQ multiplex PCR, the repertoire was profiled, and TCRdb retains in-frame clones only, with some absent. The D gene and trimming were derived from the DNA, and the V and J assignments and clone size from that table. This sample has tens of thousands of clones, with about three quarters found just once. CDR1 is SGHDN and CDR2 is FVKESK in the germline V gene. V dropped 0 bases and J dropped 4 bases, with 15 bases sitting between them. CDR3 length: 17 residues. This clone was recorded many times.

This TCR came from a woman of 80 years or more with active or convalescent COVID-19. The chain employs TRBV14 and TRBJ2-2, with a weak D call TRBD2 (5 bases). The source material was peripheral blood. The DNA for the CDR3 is TGTGCCAGCAGCCAAGACAGAGGGTCATTTTCCACCGGGGAGCTGTTTTTT. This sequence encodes CASSQDRGSFSTGELFF.